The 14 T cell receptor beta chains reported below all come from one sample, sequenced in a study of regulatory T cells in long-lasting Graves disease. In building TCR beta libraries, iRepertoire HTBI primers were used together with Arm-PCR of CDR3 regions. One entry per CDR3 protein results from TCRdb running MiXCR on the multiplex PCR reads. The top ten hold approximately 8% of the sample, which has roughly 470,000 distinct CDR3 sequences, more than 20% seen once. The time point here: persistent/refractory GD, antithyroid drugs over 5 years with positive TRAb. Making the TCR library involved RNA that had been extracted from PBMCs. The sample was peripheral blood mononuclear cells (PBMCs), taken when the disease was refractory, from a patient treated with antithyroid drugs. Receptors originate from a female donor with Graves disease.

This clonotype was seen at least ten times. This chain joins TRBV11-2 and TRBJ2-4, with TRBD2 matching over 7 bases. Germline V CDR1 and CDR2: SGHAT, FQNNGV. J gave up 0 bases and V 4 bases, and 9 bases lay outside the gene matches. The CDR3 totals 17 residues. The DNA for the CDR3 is TGTGCCAGCAGCTCCGCGGGGAGGGAGATAGCCAAAAACATTCAGTACTTC. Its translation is CASSSAGREIAKNIQYF.

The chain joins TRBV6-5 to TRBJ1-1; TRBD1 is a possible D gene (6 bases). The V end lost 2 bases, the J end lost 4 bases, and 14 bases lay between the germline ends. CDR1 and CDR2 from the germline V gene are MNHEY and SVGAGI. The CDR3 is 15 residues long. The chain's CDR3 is CASSYLTKGGTEAFF. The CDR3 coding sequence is TGTGCCAGCAGTTACCTTACAAAAGGGGGCACTGAAGCTTTCTTT.

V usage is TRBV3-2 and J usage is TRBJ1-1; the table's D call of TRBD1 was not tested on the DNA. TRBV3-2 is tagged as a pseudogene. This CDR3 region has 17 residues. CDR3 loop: CASSHVPGQGFMAEAFF. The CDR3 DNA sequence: TGTGCCAGCAGCCATGTGCCGGGACAGGGTTTTATGGCTGAAGCTTTCTTT.

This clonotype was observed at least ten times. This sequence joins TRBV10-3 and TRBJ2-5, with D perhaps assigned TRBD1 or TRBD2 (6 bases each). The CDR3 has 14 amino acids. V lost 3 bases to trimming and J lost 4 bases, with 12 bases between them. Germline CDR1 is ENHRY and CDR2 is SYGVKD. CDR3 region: CAISDGGLLETQYF. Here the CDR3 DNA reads TGTGCCATCAGTGATGGGGGGCTTCTAGAGACCCAGTACTTC.

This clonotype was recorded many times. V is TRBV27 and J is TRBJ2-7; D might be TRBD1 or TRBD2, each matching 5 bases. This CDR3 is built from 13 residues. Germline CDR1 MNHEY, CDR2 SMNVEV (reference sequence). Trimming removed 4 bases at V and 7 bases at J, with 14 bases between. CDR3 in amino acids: CASSWGTAFEQYF. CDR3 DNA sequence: TGTGCCAGCAGTTGGGGGACCGCTTTTGAGCAGTACTTC.

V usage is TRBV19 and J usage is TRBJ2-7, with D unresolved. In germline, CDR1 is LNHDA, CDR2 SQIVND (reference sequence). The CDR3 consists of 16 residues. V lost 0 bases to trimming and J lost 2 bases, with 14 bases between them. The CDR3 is CASSIDLWGRTYEQYF. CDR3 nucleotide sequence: TGTGCCAGTAGTATAGATCTATGGGGTCGGACCTACGAGCAGTACTTC.

CDR3 in amino acids: CASSSMVSGVHEQYF. The CDR3 DNA reads TGTGCCAGTAGTAGTATGGTGTCAGGGGTCCACGAGCAGTACTTC. The chain has TRBV19 and TRBJ2-7; TRBD1 is a possible D gene (6 bases). V lost 4 bases and J 5 bases, leaving 18 bases between the germline ends. This CDR3 region has 15 residues. Germline CDR1 is LNHDA and CDR2 is SQIVND (reference sequence). Using reference TRBV19 and TRBJ2-7 for the parts outside the CDR3, the full variable domain is DGGITQSPKYLFRKEGQNVTLSCEQNLNHDAMYWYRQDPGQGLRLIYYSQIVNDFQKGDIAEGYSVSREKKESFPLTVTSAQKNPTAFYLCASSSMVSGVHEQYFGPGTRLTVT.

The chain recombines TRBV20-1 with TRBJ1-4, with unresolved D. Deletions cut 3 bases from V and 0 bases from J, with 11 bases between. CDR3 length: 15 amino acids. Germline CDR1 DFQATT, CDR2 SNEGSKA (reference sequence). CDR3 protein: CSASPTRATNEKLFF. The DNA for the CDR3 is TGCAGTGCTAGCCCAACGAGAGCAACTAATGAAAAACTGTTTTTT.

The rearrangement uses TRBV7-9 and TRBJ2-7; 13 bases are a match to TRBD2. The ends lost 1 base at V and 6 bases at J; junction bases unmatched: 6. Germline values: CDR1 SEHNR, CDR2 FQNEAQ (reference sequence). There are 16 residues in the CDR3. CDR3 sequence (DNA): TGTGCCAGCAGCTTAGGGACTAGCGGGAGAAAGGGCGAGCAGTACTTC. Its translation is CASSLGTSGRKGEQYF.

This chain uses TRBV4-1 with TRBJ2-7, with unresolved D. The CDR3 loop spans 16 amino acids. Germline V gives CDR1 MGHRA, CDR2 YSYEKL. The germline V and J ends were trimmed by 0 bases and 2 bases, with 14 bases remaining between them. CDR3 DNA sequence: TGCGCCAGCAGCCAAGAGGGGTTCGGGTCCACCTACGAGCAGTACTTC. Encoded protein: CASSQEGFGSTYEQYF.

The CDR3 sequence is CASSESGANYGYTF. The DNA of the CDR3 is TGTGCCAGCAGTGAATCGGGGGCAAACTATGGCTACACCTTC. V and J are TRBV25-1 and TRBJ1-2; weak D call: TRBD1 (6 bases). Germline V CDR1 and CDR2: MGHDK, SYGVNS. The CDR3 is made up of 14 amino acids. With 1 base removed from V and 2 bases from J, the gap between germline ends came to 8 bases.

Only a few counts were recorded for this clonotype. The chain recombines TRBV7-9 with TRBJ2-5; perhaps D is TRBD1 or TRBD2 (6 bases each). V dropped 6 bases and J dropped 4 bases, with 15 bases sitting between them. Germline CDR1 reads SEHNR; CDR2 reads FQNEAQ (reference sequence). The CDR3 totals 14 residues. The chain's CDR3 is CASRGGPGIETQYF. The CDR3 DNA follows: TGTGCCAGCAGAGGGGGGCCCGGCATAGAGACCCAGTACTTC.

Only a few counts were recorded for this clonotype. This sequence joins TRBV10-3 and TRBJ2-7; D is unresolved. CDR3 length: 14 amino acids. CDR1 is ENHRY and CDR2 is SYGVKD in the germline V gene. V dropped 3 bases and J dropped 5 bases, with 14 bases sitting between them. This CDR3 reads CAISEPKRRHEQYF. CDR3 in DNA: TGTGCCATCAGTGAACCTAAGAGAAGACACGAGCAGTACTTC.

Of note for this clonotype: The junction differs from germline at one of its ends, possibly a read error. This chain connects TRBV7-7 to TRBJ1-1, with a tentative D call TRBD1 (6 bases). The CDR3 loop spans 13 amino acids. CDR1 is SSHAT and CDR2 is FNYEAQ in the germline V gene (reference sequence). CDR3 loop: CASSRGPDTEAFF. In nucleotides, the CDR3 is TGTGCTAGCAGCCGGGGGCCTGACACTGAAGCTTTCTTT.